The 6 T cell receptor beta chains below come from one sample, sequenced in a study of T cell clones after liver transplantation. The protocol was immunoSEQ multiplex PCR, while the TCRdb copy is restricted to in-frame clones and leaves out a portion. This table has 8,000 to 10,000 clones, 72% appearing once. The sequenced sample was CD8+ T cells from blood, obtained at the roughly 15-month timepoint. These receptors came from a human patient who received a liver transplant. Some T cells may have come from the graft donor.

V gene TRBV5-1 combines with J gene TRBJ1-2, with a weak D call TRBD1 (5 bases). Trimming stripped 4 bases from V and 3 bases from J, with 7 bases between. Germline CDR1 reads SGHRS; CDR2 reads YFSETQ. This CDR3 is built from 12 residues. CDR3 loop: CASSQGDYGYTF. Written as DNA, the CDR3 is TGCGCCAGCAGCCAGGGAGACTATGGCTACACCTTC.

The chain carries TRBV27 and TRBJ2-2; D unresolved. The V gene's germline CDR1 is MNHEY and CDR2 SMNVEV (reference sequence). Between the trimmed V and J ends, which lost 4 bases and 0 bases, there was a span of 9 bases. The CDR3 extends over 15 amino acids. CDR3 residues: CASSSPPPNTGELFF. In DNA form, the CDR3 reads TGTGCCAGCAGTTCACCTCCTCCGAACACCGGGGAGCTGTTTTTT.

Note on this clone: Within the sample, other DNA sequences also encode this same CDR3. This sequence joins TRBV6-1 and TRBJ1-5; D ambiguous. Germline V CDR1 and CDR2: MNHNS, SASEGT. V was pared by 1 base and J by 4 bases, with 11 bases between. The CDR3 has 15 residues. CDR3: CASSEGKEANQPQHF. CDR3 DNA sequence: TGTGCCAGCAGTGAAGGGAAAGAGGCGAATCAGCCCCAGCATTTT.

The chain recombines TRBV27 with TRBJ2-3; TRBD2 aligns across 14 bases. V lost 5 bases to trimming and J lost 3 bases; unmatched junction nucleotides: 7. The CDR3 runs to 17 residues. Germline-derived CDR1 and CDR2 are MNHEY and SMNVEV (reference sequence). The CDR3 protein is CASSNTGTSGSTDTQYF. CDR3 in DNA: TGTGCCAGCAGTAATACCGGGACTAGCGGGAGTACAGATACGCAGTATTTT.

V usage is TRBV10-2 and J usage is TRBJ2-5, with D unclear. This CDR3 comprises 11 residues. V dropped 0 bases and J dropped 7 bases, with 3 bases sitting between them. Per germline, CDR1 WSHSY and CDR2 SAAADI. CDR3 sequence: CASSESGTQYF. The CDR3 coding sequence is TGCGCCAGCAGTGAGTCCGGGACCCAGTACTTC.

The chain is built from TRBV19 and TRBJ1-5, with D maybe TRBD1 (5 bases). V lost 8 bases, J lost 2 bases, and 16 bases lay in between. Germline loops: CDR1 LNHDA, CDR2 SQIVND (reference sequence). This CDR3 has 15 amino acids. The CDR3 spells CASRAMEGGNQPQHF. CDR3 sequence (DNA): TGTGCCAGTCGGGCAATGGAAGGGGGCAATCAGCCCCAGCATTTT.